Sequencing of this TCR beta chain was carried out in a study of T cells in Graves' hyperthyroidism and ophthalmopathy. Study-level points and caveats: Expanded thyroid clonotypes (above 0.001) were mostly also found in blood.

Comments on this clonotype: Its specificity is unknown.

Using RNA transcripts as the source, TCR beta CDR3 regions were amplified. The TCR CDR3 first-round RT-PCR relied on the HTBI primer set. TCRdb re-called the multiplex PCR reads with MiXCR, one entry per CDR3 protein. The sample shows 250,000 to 400,000 distinct CDR3 sequences, roughly an eighth of them seen only once. The CDR3 spans 15 residues. Germline V CDR1 and CDR2: SGDLS, YYNGEE. The ends were cut back, 0 bases at V and 0 bases at J, with 10 bases in the middle. The sequencing input was blood. This TCR was sampled from a woman aged 40-49 years with Graves' ophthalmopathy. The chain has TRBV9 and TRBJ2-7, with D possibly called TRBD1 or TRBD2 (5 bases each). CDR3 amino acids: CASSVEAGSSYEQYF. The CDR3 DNA follows: TGTGCCAGCAGCGTAGAGGCAGGGAGCTCCTACGAGCAGTACTTC.